Listed below are T cell receptor beta chains from one sample, sequenced in a study of control samples from healthy donors and cancer patients. Produced via immunoSEQ multiplex PCR; TCRdb's table is partial and in-frame only. The table has about 34,000 clones, approximately 90% seen once. Sequencing was performed on PBMCs. These receptors were collected from a woman in her forties with lung cancer. The CDR3 runs from the conserved cysteine through the conserved F or W. D genes are given only for firm matches. Clone size is given for some rows only: seen once, a few or many times, or a class if the clone is expanded.

>TRBV19|TRBJ2-7|.|.
CASSRDGRDEQYF
TGTGCCAGTAGTAGGGACGGTCGCGACGAGCAGTACTTC
>TRBV5-4|TRBJ1-5|.|TRBD1
CASSQGQGANQPQHF
TGTGCCAGCAGCCAGGGACAGGGGGCAAATCAGCCCCAGCATTTT
>TRBV7-9|TRBJ1-1|.|.
CASSFTLNTEAFF
TGTGCCAGCAGCTTTACACTGAACACTGAAGCTTTCTTT
>TRBV5-6|TRBJ1-6|.|TRBD1
CASSTGTGGFNSPLHF
TGTGCCAGCAGCACAGGGACAGGGGGCTTTAATTCACCCCTCCACTTT
>TRBV5-1|TRBJ1-2|.|.
CASSLEGNYGYTF
TGCGCCAGCAGCTTGGAGGGGAACTATGGCTACACCTTC
>TRBV6-5|TRBJ1-1|.|.
CASSYLRGATEAFF
TGTGCCAGCAGTTACCTGAGGGGGGCCACTGAAGCTTTCTTT
>TRBV12-3/TRBV12-4|TRBJ2-3|few|.
CASGGLSTDTQYF
TGTGCCAGCGGGGGACTGTCCACAGATACGCAGTATTTT
>TRBV11-3|TRBJ2-7|.|TRBD1
CASSSGQLNDSLSYEQYF
TGTGCCAGCAGCTCGGGACAGTTGAATGATTCCCTCTCCTACGAGCAGTACTTC
>TRBV28|TRBJ1-2|.|.
CASSPRQEGYGYTF
TGTGCCAGCAGCCCCAGGCAGGAGGGCTATGGCTACACCTTC
>TRBV6-4|TRBJ1-6|few|.
CASREVGDNSPLHF
TGTGCCAGCAGAGAAGTAGGGGATAATTCACCCCTCCACTTT
>TRBV9|TRBJ2-3|.|.
CASSVADGTDTQYF
TGTGCCAGCAGCGTAGCTGATGGCACAGATACGCAGTATTTT
>TRBV11-3|TRBJ2-1|once|.
CASSFSGGWGPGFF
TGTGCCAGCAGCTTTAGTGGGGGCTGGGGGCCGGGGTTCTTC
>TRBV10-3|TRBJ2-1|.|.
CAISPGPNEQFF
TGTGCCATCAGTCCAGGTCCGAATGAGCAGTTCTTC
>TRBV5-4|TRBJ2-1|.|.
CASGGRGLRNEQFF
TGTGCCAGCGGCGGCAGGGGATTACGAAATGAGCAGTTCTTC
>TRBV5-1|TRBJ1-3|.|.
CASSPGGSADGNTIYF
TGCGCCAGCAGTCCGGGGGGGTCGGCGGACGGAAACACCATATATTTT
>TRBV4-2|TRBJ1-1|.|.
CASSQELGRAEAFF
TGTGCCAGCAGCCAAGAATTAGGGAGGGCTGAAGCTTTCTTT
>TRBV11-3|TRBJ1-4|.|TRBD1
CASSPGGSANEKLFF
TGTGCCAGCAGCCCAGGGGGCAGTGCGAATGAAAAACTGTTTTTT
>TRBV6-5|TRBJ2-4|few|.
CASRGWDTGTIQYF
TGTGCCAGCAGGGGATGGGACACTGGCACGATTCAGTACTTC
>TRBV11-2|TRBJ1-6|.|.
CASSLLAVSPLHF
TGTGCCAGCAGCTTACTCGCAGTTTCACCCCTCCACTTT
>TRBV30|TRBJ2-2|once|.
CAWSPTNTGELFF
TGTGCCTGGAGCCCAACGAACACCGGGGAGCTGTTTTTT
>TRBV5-6|TRBJ2-7|.|.
CASSLRGDPLEQYF
TGTGCCAGCAGCCTCCGCGGGGACCCTCTCGAGCAGTACTTC
>TRBV3-1/TRBV3-2|TRBJ1-2|few|.
CASSQEFMGLGGYTF
TGTGCCAGCAGCCAAGAATTTATGGGGTTAGGTGGCTACACCTTC
>TRBV14|TRBJ2-3|.|TRBD2
CASSQSLAADTQYF
TGTGCCAGCAGCCAAAGTCTAGCGGCGGATACGCAGTATTTT
>TRBV24-1|TRBJ2-1|.|.
CATSDLSGGPHNEQFF
TGTGCCACCAGTGATCTTTCCGGGGGCCCCCACAATGAGCAGTTCTTC